What follows are 16 T cell receptor beta chains derived from one specimen sequenced in a study of OX40 agonist ivuxolimab in advanced cancers. The table came from immunoSEQ multiplex PCR; TCRdb's copy has only in-frame clones and leaves some out. The table records 65,000 to 95,000 clones, over 75% of them present only once. Sequenced here: CD4+ or CD8+ T cells sorted from blood, sampled in a trial of the OX40 agonist ivuxolimab. The receptors stem from an adult with an advanced solid tumor such as melanoma, head and neck, liver or kidney cancer.

CDR3 loop: CASSSRPAGVYNEQFF. The DNA for the CDR3 is TGTGCCAGCAGCTCCCGCCCAGCGGGGGTCTACAATGAGCAGTTCTTC. This chain connects TRBV7-2 to TRBJ2-1; 8 bases line up with TRBD2. The CDR3 sequence is 16 residues long. Germline assignment: CDR1 SGHTA and CDR2 FQGNSA. With V trimmed by 4 bases and J by 3 bases, 8 bases remained unmatched.

The chain uses TRBV6-1 and TRBJ1-4; TRBD1 is a possible D gene (5 bases). CDR1 and CDR2 (germline): MNHNS, SASEGT. V lost 6 bases, J lost 4 bases, and 15 bases lay in between. The CDR3 has 15 amino acids. Here the CDR3 reads CASRPGDGDNEKLFF. Written as DNA, the CDR3 is TGTGCCAGCAGACCCGGGGACGGAGATAATGAAAAACTGTTTTTT.

The chain joins TRBV9 to TRBJ2-3; unclear D gene. The CDR3 is 12 amino acids. Germline V lookup: CDR1 SGDLS, CDR2 YYNGEE. V lost 0 bases and J 6 bases, leaving 5 bases between the germline ends. The CDR3 DNA follows: TGTGCCAGCAGCGTAGTTGGGGATACGCAGTATTTT. It codes for CASSVVGDTQYF.

The rearrangement links TRBV14 to TRBJ1-2; D is ambiguous. CDR1 SGHDN and CDR2 FVKESK come from the germline V gene. Trimming took off 4 bases at V and 4 bases at J, with 13 bases between the two ends. The CDR3 has 14 residues. CDR3 DNA sequence: TGTGCCAGCAGCCGAGGGAACACCGGCTATGGCTACACCTTC. Amino acids: CASSRGNTGYGYTF.

This clone was observed a few times. V usage is TRBV5-4 and J usage is TRBJ2-3; 9 nucleotides match TRBD1. The V gene end was trimmed by 0 bases and the J gene end by 1 base; junction bases not matched to a gene: 0. Looked up from germline, CDR1 is SGHNT and CDR2 is YYREEE (reference sequence). The CDR3 extends over 15 amino acids. CDR3 sequence reads: CASSLGDRGTDTQYF. The CDR3 DNA is TGTGCCAGCAGCTTGGGGGACAGGGGCACAGATACGCAGTATTTT.

The V and J genes are TRBV9 and TRBJ2-5; 12 nucleotides line up with TRBD2. The CDR3 is made up of 17 amino acids. V lost 1 base and J lost 1; bases outside the gene matches: 5. CDR1 SGDLS and CDR2 YYNGEE come from the germline V gene. The CDR3 spells CASSVTPGLAGQETQYF. The CDR3, as DNA: TGTGCCAGCAGCGTAACTCCGGGACTAGCGGGCCAAGAGACCCAGTACTTC.

The chain is built from TRBV5-6 and TRBJ2-7; no clear D. The CDR3 has 14 amino acids. V was clipped by 0 bases and J by 3 bases, with 10 bases between them. The V gene's germline CDR1 is SGHDT and CDR2 YYEEEE. The CDR3 region is CASSLEAESYEQYF. The DNA of the CDR3 is TGTGCCAGCAGCTTGGAGGCGGAGAGCTACGAGCAGTACTTC.

The chain links TRBV6-1 to TRBJ2-7; D gene uncertain. CDR1 and CDR2 from the germline V gene are MNHNS and SASEGT. V lost 5 bases and J 9 bases, leaving 11 bases between the germline ends. The CDR3 runs 11 residues. The CDR3 loop reads CASSYGSGQYF. In DNA, the CDR3 is TGTGCCAGCAGTTACGGGTCGGGGCAGTACTTC.

The chain employs TRBV2 and TRBJ2-5; 7 bases fit TRBD1. The germline CDR1 and CDR2 sequences are SNHLY and FYNNEI. This CDR3 contains 13 residues. The V gene end was trimmed by 6 bases and the J gene end by 1 base; junction bases not matched to a gene: 2. CDR3 loop: CASRGDSQETQYF. CDR3 bases: TGTGCCAGCAGGGGGGACAGCCAAGAGACCCAGTACTTC.

V and J are TRBV7-3 and TRBJ1-2, with 9 bases lining up with TRBD1. The V gene end was trimmed by 5 bases and the J gene end by 6 bases; junction bases not matched to a gene: 4. The germline V gene has CDR1 SGHTA and CDR2 FQGTGA. The CDR3 length is 13 residues. The CDR3 here is CASSLGQGHGYTF. In DNA, the CDR3 is TGTGCCAGCAGCCTGGGACAGGGACATGGCTACACCTTC.

The chain combines TRBV9 with TRBJ2-3, with 7 bases that match TRBD1. Trimming cost V 3 bases and J 4 bases; bases outside gene matches: 8. CDR3 length: 15 residues. From germline, CDR1 is SGDLS and CDR2 YYNGEE. CDR3 sequence reads: CASSADLTGADTQYF. The CDR3 bases are TGTGCCAGCAGCGCCGATTTAACAGGGGCAGATACGCAGTATTTT.

The chain combines TRBV27 with TRBJ2-5; the match to TRBD2 covers 12 bases. The ends lost 0 bases at V and 1 base at J; junction bases unmatched: 9. Per the germline V gene, CDR1 is MNHEY and CDR2 is SMNVEV (reference sequence). The length of the CDR3 is 19 residues. CDR3 bases: TGTGCCAGCAGTTTATCGAGAGGTCTAGCGGGAGGGTCCCAAGAGACCCAGTACTTC. Protein product: CASSLSRGLAGGSQETQYF.

The chain employs TRBV11-1 and TRBJ2-7; 10 bases match TRBD1. The length of the CDR3 is 15 residues. J gave up 4 bases and V 5 bases, and 8 bases lay outside the gene matches. CDR1 SGHAT and CDR2 FQDESV come from the germline V gene (reference sequence). For the CDR3, the DNA is TGTGCCAGCAGCGTCCGGGACAGGGGTGTGTACGAGCAGTACTTC. Translated: CASSVRDRGVYEQYF.

The CDR3, as DNA: TGTGCCTGGAGTGTAAGACTAGCAGGTTTCGGTGAGCAGTTCTTC. Protein: CAWSVRLAGFGEQFF. V is TRBV30 and J is TRBJ2-1, with 7 bases lining up with TRBD2. This CDR3 is 15 amino acids long. The V gene's germline CDR1 is GTSNPN and CDR2 SVGIG (reference sequence). V shed 0 bases and J 9 bases; nucleotides not matched to a gene: 11.

This chain joins TRBV11-3 and TRBJ2-3, with D unresolved. V lost 2 bases, J lost 6 bases, and 12 bases lay in between. Germline V gives CDR1 SGHNT, CDR2 YENEEA. The CDR3 is made up of 14 amino acids. In DNA, the CDR3 is TGTGCCAGCAGCTTATATCCGAAATCGGATACGCAGTATTTT. As protein: CASSLYPKSDTQYF.

In the case of this clone: An end of the junction does not agree with germline; a read error may underlie this. Here the CDR3 reads CASSEAVQGTERF. The CDR3 coding sequence is TGTGCCAGCAGTGAAGCGGTCCAGGGGACGGAGCGCTTC. The chain has TRBV6-1 and TRBJ2-7, with D possibly being TRBD1 (6 bases). The V gene's germline CDR1 is MNHNS and CDR2 SASEGT. The CDR3 length is 13 residues.